This entry features one T cell receptor (beta chain) sequence. The target antigen is unknown. Template switching added a universal primer binding site, and final cDNA carried unique molecular identifiers. TCRdb passed the 5' RACE reads through MiXCR, listing each CDR3 protein once. The profile covers approximately 680,000 distinct CDR3 sequences, with about 7% appearing a single time and approximately 1.5% taken by the ten largest. The data are from a study of identical twins. General observations from the study: The study found that models underestimated out-of-frame TCR alpha sharing in monozygotic twins. In cord blood, abundant beta clonotypes had fewer insertions; memory showed no trend.

Trimming removed 3 bases from V and 7 bases from J; junction bases left unmatched: 15. Germline V CDR1 and CDR2: SGHRS, YFSETQ. This CDR3 contains 19 residues. The data also belong to a second study, concerning yellow fever vaccine responses in identical twins.

The chain combines TRBV5-1 with TRBJ2-1, with 14 bases aligning to TRBD2. The sequence came from a young woman in good health. Sequencing was carried out using PBMCs. This CDR3 reads CASSSMGPGTSGSGNEQFF. DNA for the CDR3: TGCGCCAGCAGCTCGATGGGTCCCGGGACTAGCGGGAGTGGTAATGAGCAGTTCTTC. Based on the CDR3 plus reference TRBV5-1 and TRBJ2-1, the full variable domain is KAGVTQTPRYLIKTRGQQVTLSCSPISGHRSVSWYQQTPGQGLQFLFEYFSETQRNKGNFPGRFSGRQFSNSRSEMNVSTLELGDSALYLCASSSMGPGTSGSGNEQFFGPGTRLTVL.